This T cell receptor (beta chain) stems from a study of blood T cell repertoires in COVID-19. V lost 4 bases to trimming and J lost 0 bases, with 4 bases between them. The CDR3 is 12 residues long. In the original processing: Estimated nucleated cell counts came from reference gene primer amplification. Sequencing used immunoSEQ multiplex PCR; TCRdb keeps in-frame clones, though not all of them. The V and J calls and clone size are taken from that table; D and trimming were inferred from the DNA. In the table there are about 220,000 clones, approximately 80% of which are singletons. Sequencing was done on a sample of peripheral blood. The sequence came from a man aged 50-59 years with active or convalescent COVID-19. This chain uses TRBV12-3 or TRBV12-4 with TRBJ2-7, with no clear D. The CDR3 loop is CASSSFSYEQYF. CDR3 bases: TGTGCCAGCAGTTCCTTCTCCTACGAGCAGTACTTC.